Listed below are T cell receptor beta chains from one sample, sequenced in a study of blood T cell repertoires in COVID-19. Profiled with immunoSEQ multiplex PCR; TCRdb holds only in-frame clones, not every one. The table records more than 150,000 clones, roughly 82% of them present only once. The source material was peripheral blood. These receptors came from a woman aged 25 to 39 with acute or convalescent COVID-19. The CDR3 runs from the conserved cysteine through the conserved F or W. Fields, in order: V gene, D gene, J gene, clone size, CDR3 protein, CDR3 DNA. D genes are given only for firm matches. Size is stated for part of the rows, as once, few or many counts, or as a class when the clone is expanded.

TRBV12-3/TRBV12-4	-	TRBJ1-2	-	CASSLGRGGGYTF	TGTGCCAGCAGCCTAGGGAGGGGTGGTGGCTACACCTTC
TRBV27	-	TRBJ1-4	-	CASSRRGSNEKLFF	TGTGCCAGCAGTCGTCGAGGCTCTAATGAAAAACTGTTTTTT
TRBV6-5	TRBD1	TRBJ1-4	-	CASSPWTGLNEKLFF	TGTGCCAGCAGCCCCTGGACAGGGCTAAATGAAAAACTGTTTTTT
TRBV28	-	TRBJ1-1	-	CASTRGGLRMNTEAFF	TGTGCCAGCACCCGCGGGGGGTTAAGAATGAACACTGAAGCTTTCTTT
TRBV27	-	TRBJ2-5	-	CASSLSSVAGAETQYF	TGTGCCAGCAGTTTATCGTCCGTGGCAGGGGCCGAGACCCAGTACTTC
TRBV15	-	TRBJ1-4	-	CATSRDSGRRLGEKLFF	TGTGCCACCAGCAGAGATAGTGGGAGGCGTCTTGGGGAAAAACTGTTTTTT
TRBV7-2	TRBD1	TRBJ2-7	-	CASSREGQGLYEQYF	TGTGCCAGCAGCAGAGAGGGACAGGGCCTCTACGAGCAGTACTTC
TRBV21-1	-	TRBJ2-7	once	CASSKESPGRHPHSYEQYF	TGTGCCAGCAGCAAAGAGTCGCCAGGTCGGCATCCTCACTCCTACGAGCAGTACTTC
TRBV15	TRBD1	TRBJ1-4	few	CATRPGQVGEKLFF	TGTGCCACCCGCCCTGGACAGGTGGGGGAAAAACTGTTTTTT
TRBV19	TRBD1	TRBJ1-1	-	CASRRTGDEAFF	TGTGCCAGTAGGCGGACAGGGGATGAAGCTTTCTTT
TRBV30	-	TRBJ1-1	-	CAWSHGMKVVDAFF	TGTGCCTGGAGTCACGGGATGAAAGTCGTGGATGCTTTCTTT
TRBV5-1	TRBD1	TRBJ2-1	-	CASSVWDSRRSYNEQFF	TGCGCCAGCAGCGTCTGGGACAGCCGTCGCTCCTACAATGAGCAGTTCTTC
TRBV11-2	-	TRBJ2-2	-	CASTTWGSGELFF	TGTGCCAGCACCACCTGGGGCAGCGGGGAGCTGTTTTTT
TRBV28	-	TRBJ2-5	-	CASSLSSDWKETQYF	TGTGCCAGCAGTTTATCATCGGACTGGAAAGAGACCCAGTACTTC
TRBV27	-	TRBJ1-2	-	CASSDGQPNYGYTF	TGTGCCAGCAGTGACGGACAGCCTAACTATGGCTACACCTTC
TRBV21-1	-	TRBJ2-2	-	CASSRQGTGELFF	TGTGCCAGCAGCAGACAGGGAACCGGGGAGCTGTTTTTT
TRBV2	TRBD1	TRBJ1-4	-	CASSGQGAGEKLFF	TGTGCCAGCAGTGGACAGGGGGCAGGTGAAAAACTGTTTTTT
TRBV2	-	TRBJ1-5	-	CASIKGVGQPQHF	TGTGCCAGCATTAAAGGGGTTGGACAGCCCCAGCATTTT
TRBV20-1	-	TRBJ2-7	-	CSAIEMEQYF	TGCAGTGCTATCGAGATGGAGCAGTACTTC
TRBV28	-	TRBJ1-5	-	CASSLRTYQPQHF	TGTGCCAGCAGTTTGAGGACATATCAGCCCCAGCATTTT
TRBV25-1	TRBD1	TRBJ1-5	-	CASMGTGGNQPQHF	TGTGCCAGCATGGGGACAGGTGGCAATCAGCCCCAGCATTTT
TRBV29-1	-	TRBJ2-7	-	CRKNPDSSSYEQYF	TGCAGAAAAAACCCGGACAGCTCCTCCTACGAGCAGTACTTC
TRBV6-1	-	TRBJ1-3	-	CASSGGGANSGNTIYF	TGTGCCAGCAGTGGGGGTGGGGCAAACTCTGGAAACACCATATATTTT
TRBV30	-	TRBJ1-1	-	CAWSSSLNTEAFF	TGTGCCTGGAGCTCTTCTTTGAACACTGAAGCTTTCTTT
TRBV4-1	TRBD2	TRBJ2-2	-	CASSLRTSGSGELFF	TGCGCCAGCAGCCTTCGGACTAGCGGGAGCGGGGAGCTGTTTTTT
TRBV9	-	TRBJ1-1	-	CASSVATYTEAFF	TGTGCCAGCAGCGTAGCTACGTACACTGAAGCTTTCTTT
TRBV27	TRBD2	TRBJ2-1	-	CASSFLSSGGYNEQFF	TGTGCCAGCAGTTTCTTGTCTAGCGGGGGGTACAATGAGCAGTTCTTC
TRBV4-3	-	TRBJ1-1	-	CASSQDPNKNTEAFF	TGCGCCAGCAGCCAAGACCCAAACAAGAACACTGAAGCTTTCTTT
TRBV24-1	-	TRBJ2-2	-	CATSDPTGNTGELFF	TGTGCCACCAGTGATCCGACAGGGAACACCGGGGAGCTGTTTTTT
TRBV20-1	TRBD1	TRBJ1-2	-	CSASGVQGAIGYTF	TGCAGTGCCAGTGGGGTACAGGGGGCGATTGGCTACACCTTC
TRBV27	TRBD1	TRBJ1-1	-	CASRTGGARNTEAFF	TGTGCCAGCCGAACAGGGGGTGCTAGGAACACTGAAGCTTTCTTT
TRBV6-2/TRBV6-3	-	TRBJ1-6	-	CASSTGNTYNSPLHF	TGTGCCAGCAGTACAGGGAATACCTATAATTCACCCCTCCACTTT
TRBV10-3	TRBD2	TRBJ2-5	-	CATRKGVGLAQYQETQYF	TGTGCCACAAGGAAGGGGGTTGGACTAGCCCAGTACCAAGAGACCCAGTACTTC
TRBV6-5	-	TRBJ2-7	-	CASRRDSHSYEQYF	TGTGCCAGCAGGCGGGACAGCCACTCCTACGAGCAGTACTTC
TRBV9	TRBD1	TRBJ1-4	-	CASSGQGANEKLFF	TGTGCCAGCAGCGGACAGGGGGCTAATGAAAAACTGTTTTTT
TRBV27	TRBD1	TRBJ1-5	-	CASSLDRGPHQPQHF	TGTGCCAGCAGCCTGGACAGGGGGCCTCATCAGCCCCAGCATTTT
TRBV6-5	-	TRBJ2-7	-	CASRSQGLGEQYF	TGTGCCAGCAGGTCCCAAGGACTCGGCGAGCAGTACTTC
TRBV19	TRBD2	TRBJ2-1	-	CASSILAGGNNEQFF	TGTGCCAGTAGTATATTGGCGGGAGGAAACAATGAGCAGTTCTTC
TRBV5-1	TRBD2	TRBJ2-1	-	CASGDGLAAYNEQFF	TGCGCCAGCGGTGATGGACTAGCGGCCTACAATGAGCAGTTCTTC
TRBV28	-	TRBJ2-7	-	CASSFLPPSYEQYF	TGTGCCAGCAGTTTCCTTCCTCCCTCCTACGAGCAGTACTTC